Shown below are 26 T cell receptor beta chains from a single sample sequenced in a study of T cell responses to AZD1222 COVID-19 vaccine. Profiling relied on immunoSEQ multiplex PCR, and the TCRdb table lists in-frame clones only, not all of them. Here the sample spans about 50,000 clones, over 70% being singletons. This specimen consisted of peripheral blood, obtained 28 days after the second AZD1222 dose. All receptors come from an adult who received the AZD1222 COVID-19 vaccine.

This clone has only a few counts. The chain is built from TRBV5-4 and TRBJ1-4; 7 bases match TRBD1. J lost 10 bases, V lost 4 bases, and 7 bases had no gene match. Germline CDR1 SGHNT, CDR2 YYREEE (reference sequence). The CDR3 extends over 13 amino acids. CDR3 in DNA: TGTGCCAGCAGCCGAGACAGGGATGGAAAACTGTTTTTT. Protein product: CASSRDRDGKLFF.

This clone was seen only a few times. V is TRBV12-3 or TRBV12-4 and J is TRBJ1-5; D is undetermined. Trimming removed 2 bases at V and 7 bases at J, with 9 bases between. This CDR3 region has 13 residues. As DNA, the CDR3 is TGTGCCAGCAGTTTAATGGAAGGCCAGCCCCAGCATTTT. The encoded protein is CASSLMEGQPQHF.

The rearrangement links TRBV19 to TRBJ2-1, with a possible D match to TRBD1 (5 bases). Trimming removed 4 bases from V and 5 bases from J, with 15 bases in between. The CDR3 contains 15 residues. CDR1 LNHDA and CDR2 SQIVND come from the germline V gene (reference sequence). The CDR3 reads CASSRSYGAHNEQFF. The CDR3 DNA reads TGTGCCAGTAGTAGGAGTTATGGGGCCCACAATGAGCAGTTCTTC.

This sequence joins TRBV5-6 and TRBJ2-5, with D unresolved. From germline, CDR1 is SGHDT and CDR2 YYEEEE. Trimming stripped 2 bases from V and 5 bases from J, with 13 bases between. The CDR3 length is 14 residues. The CDR3 loop is CASSFFGLQETQYF. DNA for the CDR3: TGTGCCAGCAGCTTTTTTGGGCTACAGGAGACCCAGTACTTC.

The chain recombines TRBV28 with TRBJ2-5; 8 nucleotides match TRBD2. Per the germline V gene, CDR1 is MDHEN and CDR2 is SYDVKM. Trimming at V came to 8 bases and at J to 5 bases, leaving 13 bases not matched to a gene. The CDR3 is made up of 15 amino acids. The CDR3 region is CASARTSPGLETQYF. DNA of the CDR3: TGTGCCAGCGCACGGACTAGCCCGGGGTTGGAGACCCAGTACTTC.

The V and J genes are TRBV30 and TRBJ2-5; 12 bases are shared with TRBD2. The CDR3 contains 18 residues. Unmatched junction bases numbered 13, after V lost 1 base and J lost 4 bases. Germline lookup yields CDR1 GTSNPN and CDR2 SVGIG (reference sequence). CDR3 sequence reads: CAWSGRFGMGLAGETQYF. Here the CDR3 DNA reads TGTGCCTGGAGTGGACGTTTCGGTATGGGACTAGCGGGAGAGACCCAGTACTTC. The whole variable domain, remainder taken from reference TRBV30 and TRBJ2-5, is SQTIHQWPATLVQPVGSPLSLECTVEGTSNPNLYWYRQAAGRGLQLLFYSVGIGQISSEVPQNLSASRPQDRQFILSSKKLLLSDSGFYLCAWSGRFGMGLAGETQYFGPGTRLLVL.

The table lists this clone with a count of one. The V gene is TRBV19, the J gene TRBJ2-6, with TRBD1 identical over 9 bases. Looked up from germline, CDR1 is LNHDA and CDR2 is SQIVND (reference sequence). The ends lost 5 bases at V and 0 bases at J; junction bases unmatched: 5. The CDR3 length is 17 residues. This chain's CDR3 is CASSLGTGLSGANVLTF. The CDR3 nucleotides are TGTGCCAGTAGTCTCGGGACAGGGCTCTCTGGGGCCAACGTCCTGACTTTC.

The V call is TRBV6-1, the J call TRBJ2-4; D possibly corresponds to TRBD2 (5 bases). The CDR3 has 16 amino acids. The V gene lost 2 bases and the J gene lost 0 bases, with 11 bases spanning the gap. Germline V gives CDR1 MNHNS, CDR2 SASEGT. CDR3 protein: CASSENSGLAKNIQYF. The CDR3 bases are TGTGCCAGCAGTGAAAATTCGGGATTAGCCAAAAACATTCAGTACTTC.

This chain uses TRBV7-8 with TRBJ1-4, with 8 bases aligning to TRBD1. Trimming at V came to 11 bases and at J to 13 bases, leaving 24 bases not matched to a gene. The CDR3 covers 16 residues. Germline V CDR1 and CDR2: SGHVS, FQNEAQ. CDR3 bases: TGTGCCTCAGCAAGGCGGGGACAGGCCGGGCCGATGGGACTGTTTTTT. It codes for CASARRGQAGPMGLFF.

The rearrangement links TRBV19 to TRBJ1-6, with 10 positions matching TRBD1. The CDR3 is 16 residues long. Losses at the gene ends were 6 bases for V and 2 bases for J; bases not matched to a gene: 4. Germline loops: CDR1 LNHDA, CDR2 SQIVND (reference sequence). CDR3 nucleotides: TGTGCCAGTAGGGGACAGGGGAGGACCTATAATTCACCCCTCCACTTT. This sequence encodes CASRGQGRTYNSPLHF. The entire variable domain, with the rest obtained from reference TRBV19 and TRBJ1-6, is as follows: DGGITQSPKYLFRKEGQNVTLSCEQNLNHDAMYWYRQDPGQGLRLIYYSQIVNDFQKGDIAEGYSVSREKKESFPLTVTSAQKNPTAFYLCASRGQGRTYNSPLHFGNGTRLTVT.

V and J are TRBV5-1 and TRBJ1-1, with unresolved D. Germline V gives CDR1 SGHRS, CDR2 YFSETQ. This CDR3 region has 15 residues. Trimming took 0 bases from V and 1 from J, leaving 10 bases between them. The CDR3 region is CASSLAGGPNTEAFF. In DNA, the CDR3 is TGCGCCAGCAGCTTGGCCGGCGGACCGAACACTGAAGCTTTCTTT.

This clone was counted a few times. The chain couples TRBV6-2 or TRBV6-3 to TRBJ2-7; no reliable D call. This CDR3 is built from 14 residues. Germline-derived CDR1 and CDR2 are MNHEY and SVGEGT. V dropped 5 bases and J dropped 0 bases, with 11 bases sitting between them. The CDR3 loop is CASSKPSASYEQYF. Here the CDR3 DNA reads TGTGCCAGCAGTAAGCCCAGCGCCTCCTACGAGCAGTACTTC.

The rearrangement joins TRBV7-3 to TRBJ1-2; the match to TRBD1 covers 7 bases. CDR1 and CDR2 (germline): SGHTA, FQGTGA. V was pared by 2 bases and J by 4 bases, with 1 base of the junction left unmatched. The CDR3 totals 13 residues. This chain's CDR3 is CASSLSGGYGYTF. The CDR3 DNA follows: TGTGCCAGCAGCTTATCAGGGGGCTATGGCTACACCTTC.

The count of this clone is one. J is TRBJ2-7 and V is TRBV9; 8 bases align to TRBD2. This CDR3 region has 15 residues. CDR1 and CDR2 from the germline V gene are SGDLS and YYNGEE. The V gene end was trimmed by 3 bases and the J gene end by 4 bases; junction bases not matched to a gene: 9. The CDR3: CASSAESGSGYEQYF. CDR3 in DNA: TGTGCCAGCAGCGCCGAGAGCGGGAGTGGTTACGAGCAGTACTTC.

The CDR3 spells CASSMGLAINEQFF. Here the CDR3 DNA reads TGTGCCAGCAGCATGGGACTAGCTATCAATGAGCAGTTCTTC. This chain uses TRBV7-9 with TRBJ2-1, with 9 bases identical to TRBD2. The CDR3 has 14 amino acids. J lost 6 bases, V lost 5 bases, and 5 bases had no gene match. Germline-derived CDR1 and CDR2 are SEHNR and FQNEAQ (reference sequence).

This chain uses TRBV11-3 with TRBJ2-1, with a possible D match to TRBD2 (6 bases). Trimming took 4 bases from V and 2 from J, leaving 9 bases between them. CDR1 SGHNT and CDR2 YENEEA come from the germline V gene. The CDR3 covers 14 residues. The CDR3 spells CASSSGDPYNEQFF. DNA for the CDR3: TGTGCCAGCAGCTCGGGAGACCCCTACAATGAGCAGTTCTTC.

This rearrangement joins TRBV18 to TRBJ1-3; D is ambiguous. The CDR3 extends over 16 amino acids. Germline V gene sequence: CDR1 KGHSH, CDR2 LQKENI. Trimming left V 2 bases short and J 4 bases short, with 15 bases between. In DNA, the CDR3 is TGTGCCAGCTCACCATCTCGGCTCCTTTCGGGAAACACCATATATTTT. Its translation is CASSPSRLLSGNTIYF.

The V gene is TRBV6-5, the J gene TRBJ1-2, with 9 positions matching TRBD1. The germline CDR1 and CDR2 sequences are MNHEY and SVGAGI. With 0 bases clipped from V and 7 bases from J, the junction kept 9 bases outside the gene matches. This CDR3 contains 16 residues. The CDR3 loop is CASSYSGPDRGRGYTF. CDR3 coding DNA: TGTGCCAGCAGTTACTCCGGCCCGGACAGGGGCCGTGGCTACACCTTC.

This clone occurred a few times. This chain links TRBV5-4 with TRBJ2-1; maybe TRBD2 (6 bases). The V gene lost 4 bases and the J gene lost 4 bases, with 15 bases spanning the gap. CDR1 and CDR2 from the germline V gene are SGHNT and YYREEE (reference sequence). The CDR3 totals 15 residues. This chain's CDR3 is CASSPWRREYNEQFF. The CDR3 nucleotides read TGTGCCAGCAGCCCCTGGAGGAGGGAGTACAATGAGCAGTTCTTC.

This clone turned up a few times. The rearrangement links TRBV5-1 to TRBJ1-4; maybe TRBD1 (5 bases). CDR3 length: 15 amino acids. Germline V gives CDR1 SGHRS, CDR2 YFSETQ. Deletions cut 4 bases from V and 5 bases from J, with 15 bases between. The DNA of the CDR3 is TGCGCCAGCAGCGTGGACGGGACCGAAAATGAAAAACTGTTTTTT. It is translated as CASSVDGTENEKLFF.

This clone was observed a single time. The rearrangement uses TRBV11-1 and TRBJ2-1; D possibly corresponds to TRBD2 (5 bases). CDR1 and CDR2 from the germline V gene are SGHAT and FQDESV (reference sequence). V dropped 4 bases and J dropped 4 bases, with 17 bases sitting between them. This CDR3 has 16 residues. CDR3 loop: CASSSQRSRRYNEQFF. Written as DNA, the CDR3 is TGTGCCAGCAGCTCCCAGCGGAGCAGGAGATACAATGAGCAGTTCTTC. Filled out from reference TRBV11-1 and TRBJ2-1, the complete variable domain reads EAEVAQSPRYKITEKSQAVAFWCDPISGHATLYWYRQILGQGPELLVQFQDESVVDDSQLPKDRFSAERLKGVDSTLKIQPAELGDSAMYLCASSSQRSRRYNEQFFGPGTRLTVL.

This chain joins TRBV24-1 and TRBJ2-1, with 9 bases aligning to TRBD1. This CDR3 has 16 residues. Unmatched junction bases numbered 8, after V lost 4 bases and J lost 5 bases. The germline V gene has CDR1 KGHDR and CDR2 SFDVKD. CDR3 amino acids: CATSESGTGRNNEQFF. The CDR3 nucleotides read TGTGCCACCAGTGAGTCCGGGACAGGGCGTAACAATGAGCAGTTCTTC.

This clone was counted a single time. V is TRBV5-8 and J is TRBJ1-4, with 10 bases that match TRBD1. Germline V CDR1 and CDR2: SGHTS, YDEGEE. J lost 2 bases, V lost 6 bases, and 10 bases had no gene match. CDR3 size: 17 residues. The CDR3 nucleotides read TGTGCCAGCACCTGGCTGACAGGGGGCATTACTAATGAAAAACTGTTTTTT. It specifies CASTWLTGGITNEKLFF.

The gene calls are TRBV7-9 and TRBJ1-6; D gene uncertain. Germline-derived CDR1 and CDR2 are SEHNR and FQNEAQ (reference sequence). The CDR3 runs to 15 residues. V shed 7 bases and J shed 8 bases, with 18 bases lying between them. The CDR3 DNA follows: TGTGCCAGCACCCTCGACACCCCTAGAGATTCACCCCTCCACTTT. It yields the protein CASTLDTPRDSPLHF.

V is TRBV5-1 and J is TRBJ1-1; D is ambiguous. The CDR3 loop spans 14 amino acids. Trimming left V 8 bases short and J 3 bases short, with 17 bases between. Per the germline V gene, CDR1 is SGHRS and CDR2 is YFSETQ. CDR3 DNA: TGCGCCAGTCGGCCGAGAACCGGGGACACTGAAGCTTTCTTT. As protein: CASRPRTGDTEAFF.

This clone was detected only a few times. This chain uses TRBV27 with TRBJ2-7; D is perhaps TRBD1 (5 bases). The germline CDR1 and CDR2 sequences are MNHEY and SMNVEV (reference sequence). Trimming stripped 2 bases from V and 3 bases from J, with 8 bases between. The CDR3 is made up of 13 amino acids. This CDR3 is CASSLRQNYEQYF. CDR3 bases: TGTGCCAGCAGTTTAAGACAGAACTACGAGCAGTACTTC.